This T cell receptor (beta chain) came from a study of blood T cell repertoires in COVID-19. Overall study context: PBMCs, B-cell-depleted T cells, or T cells provided the cDNA or gDNA that made up the material.

The CDR3 is 17 residues long. The junction had 6 bases not matched to a gene; V was cut back by 0 bases and J by 2 bases. Looked up from germline, CDR1 is LNHNV and CDR2 is YYDKDF (reference sequence). As originally analysed: By means of reference gene primer amplification, nucleated cell counts were estimated. Some clones are missing from TCRdb's copy, which holds only in-frame ones; the method was immunoSEQ multiplex PCR. That table is the source of V, J and clone size, and D and trimming were worked out from the DNA. This table has 55,000 to 80,000 clones, 65% to 85% appearing once. The sequence was collected from an elderly woman with active or convalescent COVID-19. The rearrangement uses TRBV15 and TRBJ2-3; 9 bases map to TRBD2. Material: peripheral blood. The CDR3 DNA reads as TGTGCCACCAGCAGAGATGGGGCGGGGGGGAACACAGATACGCAGTATTTT. Translation gives CATSRDGAGGNTDTQYF.